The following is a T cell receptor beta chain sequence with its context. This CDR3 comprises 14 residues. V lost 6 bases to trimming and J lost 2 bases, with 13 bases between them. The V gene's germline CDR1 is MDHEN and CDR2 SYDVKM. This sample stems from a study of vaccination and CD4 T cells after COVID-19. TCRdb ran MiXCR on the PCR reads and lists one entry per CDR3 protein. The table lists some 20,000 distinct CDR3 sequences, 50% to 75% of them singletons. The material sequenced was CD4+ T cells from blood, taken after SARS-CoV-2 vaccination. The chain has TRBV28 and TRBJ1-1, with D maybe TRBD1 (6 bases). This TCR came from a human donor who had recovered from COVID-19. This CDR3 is CASSLRGVNTEAFF. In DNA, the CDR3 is TGTGCCAGCAGCTTAAGGGGGGTAAACACTGAAGCTTTCTTT.